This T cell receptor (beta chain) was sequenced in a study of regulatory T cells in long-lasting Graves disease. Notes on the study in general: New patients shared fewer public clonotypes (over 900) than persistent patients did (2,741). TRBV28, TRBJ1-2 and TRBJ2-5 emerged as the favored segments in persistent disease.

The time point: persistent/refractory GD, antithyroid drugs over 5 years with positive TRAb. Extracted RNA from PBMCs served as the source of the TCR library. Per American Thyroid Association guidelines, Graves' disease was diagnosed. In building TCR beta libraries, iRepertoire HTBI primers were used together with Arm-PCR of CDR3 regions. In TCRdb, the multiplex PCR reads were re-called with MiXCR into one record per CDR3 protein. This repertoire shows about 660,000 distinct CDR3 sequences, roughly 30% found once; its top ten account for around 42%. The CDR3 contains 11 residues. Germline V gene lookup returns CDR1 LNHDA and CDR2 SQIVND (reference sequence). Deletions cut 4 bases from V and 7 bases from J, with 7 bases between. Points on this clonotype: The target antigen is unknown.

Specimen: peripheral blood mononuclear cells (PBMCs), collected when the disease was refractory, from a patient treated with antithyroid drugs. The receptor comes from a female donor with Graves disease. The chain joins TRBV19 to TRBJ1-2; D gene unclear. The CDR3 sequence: CASSSFFGYTF. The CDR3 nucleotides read TGTGCCAGTAGTAGTTTTTTTGGCTACACCTTC.